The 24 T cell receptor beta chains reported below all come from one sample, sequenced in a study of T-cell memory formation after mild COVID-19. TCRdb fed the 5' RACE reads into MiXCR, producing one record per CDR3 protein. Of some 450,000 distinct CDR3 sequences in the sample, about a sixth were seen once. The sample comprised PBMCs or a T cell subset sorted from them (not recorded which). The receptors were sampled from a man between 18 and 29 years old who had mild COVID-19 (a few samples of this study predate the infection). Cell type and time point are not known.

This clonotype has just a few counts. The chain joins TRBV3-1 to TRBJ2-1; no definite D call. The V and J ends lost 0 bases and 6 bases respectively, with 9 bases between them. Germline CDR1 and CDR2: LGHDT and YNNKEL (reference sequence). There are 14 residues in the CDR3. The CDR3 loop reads CASSQDHGSNEQFF. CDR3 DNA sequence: TGTGCCAGCAGCCAAGATCACGGTAGCAATGAGCAGTTCTTC.

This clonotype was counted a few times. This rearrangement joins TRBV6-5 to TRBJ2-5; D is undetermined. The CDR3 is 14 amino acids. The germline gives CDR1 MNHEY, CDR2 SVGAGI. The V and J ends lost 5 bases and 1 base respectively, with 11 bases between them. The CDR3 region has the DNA TGTGCCAGCAGTCCAGACCTAATCCAAGAGACCCAGTACTTC. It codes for CASSPDLIQETQYF.

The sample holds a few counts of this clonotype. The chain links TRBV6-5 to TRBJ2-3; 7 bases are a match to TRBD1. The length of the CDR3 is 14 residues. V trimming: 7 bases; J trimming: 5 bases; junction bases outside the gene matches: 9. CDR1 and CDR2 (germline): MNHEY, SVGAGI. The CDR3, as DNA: TGTGCCAGCACCAAAAAGAACAGGGGAGATACGCAGTATTTT. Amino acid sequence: CASTKKNRGDTQYF.

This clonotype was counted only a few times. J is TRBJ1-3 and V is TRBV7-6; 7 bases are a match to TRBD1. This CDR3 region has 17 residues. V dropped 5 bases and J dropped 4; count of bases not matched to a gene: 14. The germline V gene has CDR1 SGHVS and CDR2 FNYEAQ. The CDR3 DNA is TGTGCCAGCAGCCCCGTCCCGACAGGGTCGACGGGAAACACCATATATTTT. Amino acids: CASSPVPTGSTGNTIYF.

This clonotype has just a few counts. The CDR3 here is CASSPSVSGGVTSSDTQYF. The CDR3 DNA is TGTGCCAGCAGTCCTTCGGTTAGCGGGGGGGTGACCAGTTCAGATACGCAGTATTTT. The gene calls are TRBV7-2 and TRBJ2-3, with 11 bases identical to TRBD2. The germline V gene has CDR1 SGHTA and CDR2 FQGNSA. Germline trimming cut 6 bases from V and 4 bases from J; bases unmatched to any gene: 18. The CDR3 is 19 amino acids.

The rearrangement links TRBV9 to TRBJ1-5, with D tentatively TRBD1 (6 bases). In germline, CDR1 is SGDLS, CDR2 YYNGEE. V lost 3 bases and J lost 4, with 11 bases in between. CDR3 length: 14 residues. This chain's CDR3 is CASSEGGENQPQHF. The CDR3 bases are TGTGCCAGCAGCGAGGGGGGTGAGAATCAGCCCCAGCATTTT.

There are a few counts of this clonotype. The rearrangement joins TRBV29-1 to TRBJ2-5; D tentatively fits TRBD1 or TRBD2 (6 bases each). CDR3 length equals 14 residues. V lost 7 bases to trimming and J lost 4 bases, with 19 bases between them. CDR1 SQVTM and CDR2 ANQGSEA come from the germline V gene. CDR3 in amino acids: CSAIEPGGGETQYF. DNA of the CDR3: TGCAGCGCAATTGAGCCCGGAGGGGGAGAGACCCAGTACTTC.

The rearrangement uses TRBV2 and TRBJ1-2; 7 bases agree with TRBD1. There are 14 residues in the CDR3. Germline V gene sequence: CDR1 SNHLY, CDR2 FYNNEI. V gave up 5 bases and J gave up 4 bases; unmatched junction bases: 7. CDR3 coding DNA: TGTGCCAGCAGTTACTCGGACAGGTCCTATGGCTACACCTTC. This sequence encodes CASSYSDRSYGYTF. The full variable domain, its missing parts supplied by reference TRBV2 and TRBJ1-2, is EPEVTQTPSHQVTQMGQEVILRCVPISNHLYFYWYRQILGQKVEFLVSFYNNEISEKSEIFDDQFSVERPDGSNFTLKIRSTKLEDSAMYFCASSYSDRSYGYTFGSGTRLTVV.

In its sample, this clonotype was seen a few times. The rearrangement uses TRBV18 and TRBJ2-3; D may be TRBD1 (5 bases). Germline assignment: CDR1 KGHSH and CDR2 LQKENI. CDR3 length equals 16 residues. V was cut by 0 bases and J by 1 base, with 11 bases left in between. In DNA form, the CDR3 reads TGTGCCAGCTCACCACCACCCGTCAGGGGCACAGATACGCAGTATTTT. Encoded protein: CASSPPPVRGTDTQYF.

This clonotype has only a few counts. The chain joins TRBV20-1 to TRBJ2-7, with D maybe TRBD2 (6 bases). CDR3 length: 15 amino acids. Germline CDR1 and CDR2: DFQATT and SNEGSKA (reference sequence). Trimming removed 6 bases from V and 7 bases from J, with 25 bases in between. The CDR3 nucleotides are TGCAGTGCCAAGAGCGGACGGGCTCCAAGCGGGGAGCAGTACTTC. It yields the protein CSAKSGRAPSGEQYF.

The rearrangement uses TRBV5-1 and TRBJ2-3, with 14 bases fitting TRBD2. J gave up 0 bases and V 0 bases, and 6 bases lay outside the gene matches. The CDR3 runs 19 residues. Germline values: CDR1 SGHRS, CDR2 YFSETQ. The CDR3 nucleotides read TGCGCCAGCAGCTTGGCTGGACTAGCGGGGGGCTATAGCACAGATACGCAGTATTTT. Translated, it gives CASSLAGLAGGYSTDTQYF.

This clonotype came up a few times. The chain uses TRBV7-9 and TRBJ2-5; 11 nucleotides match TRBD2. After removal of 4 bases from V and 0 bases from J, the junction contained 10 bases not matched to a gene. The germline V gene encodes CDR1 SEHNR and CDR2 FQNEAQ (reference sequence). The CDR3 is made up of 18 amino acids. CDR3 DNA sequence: TGTGCCAGCAGCTGGCCTAGCGGGGGGTCTCCGTACCAAGAGACCCAGTACTTC. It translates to CASSWPSGGSPYQETQYF. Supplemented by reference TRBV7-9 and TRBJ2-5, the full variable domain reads DTGVSQNPRHKITKRGQNVTFRCDPISEHNRLYWYRQTLGQGPEFLTYFQNEAQLEKSRLLSDRFSAERPKGSFSTLEIQRTEQGDSAMYLCASSWPSGGSPYQETQYFGPGTRLLVL.

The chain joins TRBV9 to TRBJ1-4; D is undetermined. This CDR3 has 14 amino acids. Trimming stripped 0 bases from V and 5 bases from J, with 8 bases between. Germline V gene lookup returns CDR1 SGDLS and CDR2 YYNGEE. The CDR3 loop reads CASSVDSMNEKLFF. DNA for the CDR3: TGTGCCAGCAGCGTAGATTCCATGAATGAAAAACTGTTTTTT.

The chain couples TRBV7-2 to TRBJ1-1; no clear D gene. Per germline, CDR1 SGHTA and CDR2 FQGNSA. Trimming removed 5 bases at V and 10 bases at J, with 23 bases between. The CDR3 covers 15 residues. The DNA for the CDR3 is TGTGCCAGCAGCCCCTACCAAGGCGAGACCGGTGGAGCTTTCTTT. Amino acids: CASSPYQGETGGAFF.

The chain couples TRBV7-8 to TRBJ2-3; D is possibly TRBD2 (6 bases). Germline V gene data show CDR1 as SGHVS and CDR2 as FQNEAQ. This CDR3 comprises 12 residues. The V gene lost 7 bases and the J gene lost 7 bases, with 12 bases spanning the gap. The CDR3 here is CASMEGRNTQYF. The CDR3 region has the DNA TGTGCCAGCATGGAGGGGCGGAATACGCAGTATTTT.

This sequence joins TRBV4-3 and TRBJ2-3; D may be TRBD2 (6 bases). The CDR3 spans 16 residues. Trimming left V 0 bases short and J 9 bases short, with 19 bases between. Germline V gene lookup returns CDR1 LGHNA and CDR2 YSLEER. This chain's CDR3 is CASSQDGSRGAGTQYF. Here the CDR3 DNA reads TGCGCCAGCAGCCAAGATGGTAGTCGGGGCGCGGGAACGCAGTATTTT.

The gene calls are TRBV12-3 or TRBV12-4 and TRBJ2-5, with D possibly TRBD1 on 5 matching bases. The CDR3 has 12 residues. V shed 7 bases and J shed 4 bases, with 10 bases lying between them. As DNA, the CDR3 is TGTGCCAGCACCCTAGGGGCAGAGACCCAGTACTTC. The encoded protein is CASTLGAETQYF.

The CDR3 DNA reads as TGTGCCAGCAGCTTGTTGGGACTAGTCGGTTCCGAGCAGTTCTTC. It encodes CASSLLGLVGSEQFF. The chain uses TRBV5-6 and TRBJ2-1, with TRBD2 matching over 8 bases. Trimming removed 1 base from V and 10 bases from J; junction bases left unmatched: 10. Germline CDR1 SGHDT, CDR2 YYEEEE. This CDR3 spans 15 amino acids.

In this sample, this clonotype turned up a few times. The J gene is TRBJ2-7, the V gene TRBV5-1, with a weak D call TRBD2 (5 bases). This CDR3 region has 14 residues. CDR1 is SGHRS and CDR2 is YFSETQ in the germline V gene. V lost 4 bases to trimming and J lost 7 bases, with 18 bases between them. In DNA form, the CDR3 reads TGCGCCAGCAGCCCGGTTATGCTTACGGGAGAGCAGTACTTC. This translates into CASSPVMLTGEQYF.

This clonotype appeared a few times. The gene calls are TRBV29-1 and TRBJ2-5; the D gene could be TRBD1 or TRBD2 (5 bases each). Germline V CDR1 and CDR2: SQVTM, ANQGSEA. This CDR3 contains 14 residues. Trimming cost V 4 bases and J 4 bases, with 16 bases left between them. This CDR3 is CSVVGRGEGETQYF. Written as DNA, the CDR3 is TGCAGCGTTGTGGGGAGAGGGGAAGGAGAGACCCAGTACTTC. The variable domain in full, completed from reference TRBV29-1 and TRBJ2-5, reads SAVISQKPSRDICQRGTSLTIQCQVDSQVTMMFWYRQQPGQSLTLIATANQGSEATYESGFVIDKFPISRPNLTFSTLTVSNMSPEDSSIYLCSVVGRGEGETQYFGPGTRLLVL.

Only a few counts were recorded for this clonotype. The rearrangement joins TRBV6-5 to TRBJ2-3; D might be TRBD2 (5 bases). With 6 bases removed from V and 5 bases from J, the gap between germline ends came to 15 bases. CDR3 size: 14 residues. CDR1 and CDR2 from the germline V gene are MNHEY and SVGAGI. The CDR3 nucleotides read TGTGCCAGCAGCCAGTCAAGAGGAGGAGATACGCAGTATTTT. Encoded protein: CASSQSRGGDTQYF.

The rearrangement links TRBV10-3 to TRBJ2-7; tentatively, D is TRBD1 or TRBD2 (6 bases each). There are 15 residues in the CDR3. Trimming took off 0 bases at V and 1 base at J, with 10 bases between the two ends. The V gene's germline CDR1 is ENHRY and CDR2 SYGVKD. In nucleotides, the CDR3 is TGTGCCATCAGTGAGTCGGGGGGCAATTCCTACGAGCAGTACTTC. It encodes CAISESGGNSYEQYF.

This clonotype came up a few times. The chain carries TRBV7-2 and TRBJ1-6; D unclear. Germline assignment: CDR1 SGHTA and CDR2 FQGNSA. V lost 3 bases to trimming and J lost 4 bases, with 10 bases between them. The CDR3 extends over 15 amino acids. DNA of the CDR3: TGTGCCAGCAGCTTTCAAGCTTCATATAATTCACCCCTCCACTTT. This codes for CASSFQASYNSPLHF.

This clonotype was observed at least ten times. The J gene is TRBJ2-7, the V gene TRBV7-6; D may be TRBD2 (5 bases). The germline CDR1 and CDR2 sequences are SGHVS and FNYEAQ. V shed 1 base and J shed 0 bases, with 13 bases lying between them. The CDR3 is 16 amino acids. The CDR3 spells CASSLGSGYYSYEQYF. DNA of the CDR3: TGTGCCAGCAGCTTAGGGTCGGGATACTACTCCTACGAGCAGTACTTC.